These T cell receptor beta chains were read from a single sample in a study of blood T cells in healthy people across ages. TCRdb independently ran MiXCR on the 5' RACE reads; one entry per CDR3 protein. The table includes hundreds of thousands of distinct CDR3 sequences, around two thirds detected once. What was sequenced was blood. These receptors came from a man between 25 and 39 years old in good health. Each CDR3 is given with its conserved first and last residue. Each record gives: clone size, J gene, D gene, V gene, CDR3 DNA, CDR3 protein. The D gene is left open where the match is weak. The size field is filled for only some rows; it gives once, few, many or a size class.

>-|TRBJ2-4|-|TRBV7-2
TGTGCCAGCAGCGCTGGTAGCGTTTTAGGCAAAAACATTCAGTACTTC
CASSAGSVLGKNIQYF
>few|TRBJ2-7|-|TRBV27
TGTGCCAGCAGTTTATCGAGGGCAGGGCGAGAGCAGTACTTC
CASSLSRAGREQYF
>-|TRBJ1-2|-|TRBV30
TGTGCCTGGAATCCCGTGGGGGACCTAAACTATGGCTACACCTTC
CAWNPVGDLNYGYTF
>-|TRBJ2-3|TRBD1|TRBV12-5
TGTGCTAGTGGTTTGCCAGGACAGGGGGCGCGGTCCGATACGCAGTATTTT
CASGLPGQGARSDTQYF
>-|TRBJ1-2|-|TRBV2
TGTGCCAGCCGGCTCCAAGACTGGCCTAACTATGGCTACACCTTC
CASRLQDWPNYGYTF
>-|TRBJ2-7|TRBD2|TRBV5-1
TGCGCCAGCAGCTTGGAAGGGGGACTAGCGGGGAACGAGCAGTACTTC
CASSLEGGLAGNEQYF
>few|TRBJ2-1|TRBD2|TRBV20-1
TGCAGTGCTGCGGGACTAGCGGGGAATGAGCAGTTCTTC
CSAAGLAGNEQFF
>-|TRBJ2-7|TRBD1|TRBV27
TGTGCCAGCAGTTTACCGGGACAGGGTGTCGAGCAGTACTTC
CASSLPGQGVEQYF
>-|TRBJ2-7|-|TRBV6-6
TGTGCCAGCAGCCCCAGAGTTGAGCAGTACTTC
CASSPRVEQYF
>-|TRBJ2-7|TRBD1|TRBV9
TGTGCCAGCAGCAAACAGGGGGCATTGACCTACGAGCAGTACTTC
CASSKQGALTYEQYF
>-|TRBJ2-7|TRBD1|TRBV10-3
TGTGCCATCAGTAGGGACAGCTCCTACGAGCAGTACTTC
CAISRDSSYEQYF
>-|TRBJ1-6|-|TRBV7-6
TGTGCCGGCAGCTTCGGGGGGAATTCACCCCTCCACTTT
CAGSFGGNSPLHF
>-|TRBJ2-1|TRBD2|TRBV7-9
TGTGCCAGCAGCCCACGTGGCGGGGGGGCCAGGGATGAGCAGTTCTTC
CASSPRGGGARDEQFF
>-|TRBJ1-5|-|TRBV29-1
TGCAGCGTTGGTGGCCCGAGCAATCAGCCCCAGCATTTT
CSVGGPSNQPQHF
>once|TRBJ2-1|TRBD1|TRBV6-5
TGTGCCAGCCAAGGGAATACAGGGGACAATGAGCAGTTCTTC
CASQGNTGDNEQFF
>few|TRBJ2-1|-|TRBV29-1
TGCAGCGTTGAAGAGTATGAGCAGTTCTTC
CSVEEYEQFF
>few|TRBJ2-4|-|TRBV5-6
TGTGCCAGCAGCTTGACCGATCTAGCTTGGGTACCTACCAAAAACATTCAGTACTTC
CASSLTDLAWVPTKNIQYF
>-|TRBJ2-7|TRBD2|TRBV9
TGTGCCAGCAGCCCGACCGGTAGCGGGGGTTCCGAGCAGTACTTC
CASSPTGSGGSEQYF
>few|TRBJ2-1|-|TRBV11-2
TGTGCCAGCAGCTTATTTAGCTCTGGTGAGCAGTTCTTC
CASSLFSSGEQFF
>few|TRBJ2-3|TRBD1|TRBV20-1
TGCAGTGCTAGCCGGACAGGGGCGGGCCTGGATACGCAGTATTTT
CSASRTGAGLDTQYF
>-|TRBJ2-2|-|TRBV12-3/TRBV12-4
TGTGCCAGCAGAATGACAGAGTTCTACGGGGAGCTGTTTTTT
CASRMTEFYGELFF
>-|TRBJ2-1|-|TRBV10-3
TGTGCCATCAGTGAGCTGACAGGAACCGACAATGAGCAGTTCTTC
CAISELTGTDNEQFF
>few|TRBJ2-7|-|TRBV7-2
TGTGCCAGCAGCTTAGTCGAGTTCTACGAGCAGTACTTC
CASSLVEFYEQYF
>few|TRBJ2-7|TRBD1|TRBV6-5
TGTGCCAGCAGCTACAGGGGCGAGCAGTACTTC
CASSYRGEQYF
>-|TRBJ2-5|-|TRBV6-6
TGTGCCAGCACCCAAGGGCTGGGAGTCGAGACCCAGTACTTC
CASTQGLGVETQYF
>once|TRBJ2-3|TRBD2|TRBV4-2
TGTGCCAGCAGCCCTCCGACTAGCGGGGTGGATACAGATACGCAGTATTTT
CASSPPTSGVDTDTQYF
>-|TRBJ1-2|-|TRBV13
TGTGCCAGCAGCCAAGTAGATCAGGGTAACTATGGCTACACCTTC
CASSQVDQGNYGYTF
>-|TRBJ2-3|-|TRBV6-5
TGTGCGATAGGGATTAGCACAGATACGCAGTATTTT
CAIGISTDTQYF
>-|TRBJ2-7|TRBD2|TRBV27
TGTGCCAGCAGAGACACCGGACTAGTTCGCGAGCAGTACTTC
CASRDTGLVREQYF
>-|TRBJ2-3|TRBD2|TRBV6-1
TGTGCCAGCTGTAGCGGGGGCCTGAGTCTCACAGATACGCAGTATTTT
CASCSGGLSLTDTQYF
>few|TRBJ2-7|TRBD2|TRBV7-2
TGTGCCAGCGGGTGGACTAGCGGGCCAACGCGGGAGCAGTACTTC
CASGWTSGPTREQYF
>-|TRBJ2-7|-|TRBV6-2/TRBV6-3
TGTGCCAGCAGTTACGTGGACACTTCCTACGAGCAGTACTTC
CASSYVDTSYEQYF
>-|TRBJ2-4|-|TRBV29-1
TGCAGCGTTGTCGATTTAGCCAAAAACATTCAGTACTTC
CSVVDLAKNIQYF
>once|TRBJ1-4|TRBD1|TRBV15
TGTGCCACCAGCAGAGGAGAGACAGGGGGTGAAAAACTGTTTTTT
CATSRGETGGEKLFF
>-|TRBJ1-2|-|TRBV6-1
TGTGCCAGCAGTGAGGCGATTACAGGAAACTATGGCTACACCTTC
CASSEAITGNYGYTF
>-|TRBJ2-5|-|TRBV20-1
TGCAGTGCCGAGACGCACGAGACCCAGTACTTC
CSAETHETQYF
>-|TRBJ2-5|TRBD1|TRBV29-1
TGCAGCGTCCGGACAGGGATGCAGACCCAGTACTTC
CSVRTGMQTQYF
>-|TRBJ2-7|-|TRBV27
TGTGCCAGCAGTTCCCCGGAAAGTGGTTACGAGCAGTACTTC
CASSSPESGYEQYF
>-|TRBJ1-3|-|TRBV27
TGTGCCAGCAGCCGGGGCCCTGGCAACACCATATATTTT
CASSRGPGNTIYF